A selection of T cell receptor beta chains follows, all from one sample in a study of Graves' ophthalmopathy and Graves' hyperthyroidism. A single record per CDR3 protein comes from TCRdb applying MiXCR to the multiplex PCR reads. The profile shows roughly 160,000 distinct CDR3 sequences, around two fifths of them singletons. Sequencing input: peripheral blood. These receptors all come from a woman aged 35 to 49 with Graves' ophthalmopathy. The CDR3 runs from the conserved cysteine through the conserved F or W. A D gene is named only where the DNA matches it firmly. Clone size appears in some rows only: once, few, many, or a class for an expanded clone.

abundance: many; v_gene: TRBV2; d_gene: .; j_gene: TRBJ1-2; CDR3nt: TGTGCCAGCAGTCTAGCCGGGCCCTGGGGCAACTATGGCTACACCTTC; CDR3aa: CASSLAGPWGNYGYTF
abundance: .; v_gene: TRBV24-1; d_gene: TRBD2; j_gene: TRBJ2-5; CDR3nt: TGTGCCACCAGTGATCGACTAGCGGGGCAAGAGACCCAGTACTTC; CDR3aa: CATSDRLAGQETQYF
abundance: many; v_gene: TRBV6-1; d_gene: TRBD1; j_gene: TRBJ1-5; CDR3nt: TGTGCCAGCAGATCACAGGGGGCAATAAGCAATCAGCCCCAGCATTTT; CDR3aa: CASRSQGAISNQPQHF
abundance: .; v_gene: TRBV6-1; d_gene: TRBD2; j_gene: TRBJ2-5; CDR3nt: TGTGCCAGCAAGGCAGCGGGAGGGATAGAGACCCAGTACTTC; CDR3aa: CASKAAGGIETQYF
abundance: .; v_gene: TRBV12-3/TRBV12-4; d_gene: TRBD1; j_gene: TRBJ2-6; CDR3nt: TGTGCCAGCAGTCCAAATTACAGGGGCTCTGGGGCCAACGTCCTGACTTTC; CDR3aa: CASSPNYRGSGANVLTF
abundance: .; v_gene: TRBV20-1; d_gene: .; j_gene: TRBJ1-1; CDR3nt: TGCAGTGCTAGCCTTGGTCGTGAAGCTTTCTTT; CDR3aa: CSASLGREAFF
abundance: many; v_gene: TRBV30; d_gene: .; j_gene: TRBJ2-7; CDR3nt: TGTGCCTGGAGGTCAGGTCAATCCTACGAGCAGTACTTC; CDR3aa: CAWRSGQSYEQYF
abundance: few; v_gene: TRBV28; d_gene: .; j_gene: TRBJ1-1; CDR3nt: TGTGCCAGCGAGGGCATGGGCACTGAAGCTTTCTTT; CDR3aa: CASEGMGTEAFF
abundance: .; v_gene: TRBV19; d_gene: TRBD1; j_gene: TRBJ2-7; CDR3nt: TGTGCCAGTAGTATGACCGGGACAGGGGGCGAGCAGTACTTC; CDR3aa: CASSMTGTGGEQYF
abundance: many; v_gene: TRBV6-2/TRBV6-3; d_gene: .; j_gene: TRBJ2-7; CDR3nt: TGTGCCAGCAGCCCCTCAGGGGGGACCTACGAGCAGTACTTC; CDR3aa: CASSPSGGTYEQYF
abundance: many; v_gene: TRBV27; d_gene: .; j_gene: TRBJ1-1; CDR3nt: TGTGCCAGCAATGTAAGGGGAGGCACTGAAGCTTTCTTT; CDR3aa: CASNVRGGTEAFF
abundance: once; v_gene: TRBV11-2; d_gene: TRBD2; j_gene: TRBJ2-7; CDR3nt: TGTGCCAGCAGCTTAGATGAGCGGGAGATCGACGAGCAGTACTTC; CDR3aa: CASSLDEREIDEQYF
abundance: .; v_gene: TRBV18; d_gene: .; j_gene: TRBJ2-5; CDR3nt: TGTGCCAGCTCACCTCCCGGTTGGCTCGAAGAGACCCAGTACTTC; CDR3aa: CASSPPGWLEETQYF
abundance: .; v_gene: TRBV11-2; d_gene: .; j_gene: TRBJ2-5; CDR3nt: TGTGCCAGCAGCTTAGACGGACCCCGGGAGACCCAGTACTTC; CDR3aa: CASSLDGPRETQYF
abundance: .; v_gene: TRBV12-3/TRBV12-4; d_gene: .; j_gene: TRBJ1-2; CDR3nt: TGTGCCAGCAGTTTAACGCTGAGTGGCTATGGCTACACCTTC; CDR3aa: CASSLTLSGYGYTF
abundance: many; v_gene: TRBV3-1; d_gene: TRBD1; j_gene: TRBJ2-5; CDR3nt: TGTGCCAGCAGCCCACCCGGACAGGGTTCGGGGACCCAGTACTTC; CDR3aa: CASSPPGQGSGTQYF
abundance: many; v_gene: TRBV9; d_gene: .; j_gene: TRBJ2-5; CDR3nt: TGTGCCAGCACCACAGGGGGAGGGCCGCAAGAGACCCAGTACTTC; CDR3aa: CASTTGGGPQETQYF